These 5 T cell receptor beta chains came from one sample sequenced in a study of T cell repertoires in cytomegalovirus infection. TCRdb processed the reads anew with MiXCR; each CDR3 protein has one entry. This sample has around 450,000 distinct CDR3 sequences, with 30% to 40% found just once. The source material was PBMCs. These receptors originate from a human donor in good health (CMV status not recorded). Some clones in this sample may be carry-over from other donors' samples.

The chain combines TRBV20-1 with TRBJ2-1; TRBD2 matches 7 bases. V trimming: 0 bases; J trimming: 4 bases; junction bases outside the gene matches: 6. This CDR3 is 15 amino acids long. The germline V gene has CDR1 DFQATT and CDR2 SNEGSKA (reference sequence). DNA of the CDR3: TGCAGTGCTAGAGATGTACGGGGGGTGTACAATGAGCAGTTCTTC. Its translation is CSARDVRGVYNEQFF.

This clonotype was observed many times. The V and J genes are TRBV6-1 and TRBJ1-2; D is uncertain. Trimming left V 8 bases short and J 7 bases short, with 20 bases between. CDR3 size: 14 residues. CDR1 MNHNS and CDR2 SASEGT come from the germline V gene. The CDR3 protein is CASFDSFWTRGYTF. As DNA, the CDR3 is TGTGCCAGCTTTGACTCTTTCTGGACCCGTGGCTACACCTTC.

This clonotype was observed a handful of times. The gene calls are TRBV4-2 and TRBJ2-3; D is ambiguous. Germline CDR1 reads LGHNA; CDR2 reads YNFKEQ. This CDR3 comprises 13 residues. V gave up 4 bases and J gave up 4 bases, with 9 bases separating them. CDR3 sequence: CASSLSAADTQYF. The DNA for the CDR3 is TGTGCCAGCAGCCTCTCGGCCGCAGATACGCAGTATTTT.

This clonotype was counted only a few times. This chain joins TRBV2 and TRBJ2-5; a weak D match, TRBD2 (6 bases). Germline V gene data show CDR1 as SNHLY and CDR2 as FYNNEI. The ends were cut back, 7 bases at V and 5 bases at J, with 14 bases in the middle. CDR3 length: 13 residues. The CDR3 bases are TGTGCCAGCAAAGAACCCAGCGGGGAGACCCAGTACTTC. Its translation is CASKEPSGETQYF.

The V gene is TRBV12-3 or TRBV12-4, the J gene TRBJ1-5; weak D call: TRBD1 (5 bases). Trimming pared 4 bases from V and 2 bases from J, leaving 12 bases between. This CDR3 contains 15 residues. The CDR3 region has the DNA TGTGCCAGCAGTTCCCCCAGGGAAGGCAATCAGCCCCAGCATTTT. This translates into CASSSPREGNQPQHF.